Below, 8 T cell receptor beta chains from the same sample are listed, as sequenced in a study of blood T cell repertoires in COVID-19. Sequencing was performed with immunoSEQ multiplex PCR; in TCRdb, only in-frame clones are kept and a portion is missing. This table has around 280,000 clones, roughly nine tenths appearing once. Sample: PBMCs or T cells enriched from blood (not recorded which). All receptors derive from a woman between 35 and 50 years old who had recovered from COVID-19.

This clone showed up just once. The chain has TRBV5-1 and TRBJ2-5, with TRBD2 identical over 7 bases. V shed 4 bases and J 5 bases; nucleotides not matched to a gene: 8. The CDR3 has 14 residues. The germline V gene has CDR1 SGHRS and CDR2 YFSETQ. The DNA of the CDR3 is TGCGCCAGCAGCCGTATAGCGGGTCTGGAGACCCAGTACTTC. Translation gives CASSRIAGLETQYF.

The chain uses TRBV6-2 or TRBV6-3 and TRBJ1-5, with D possibly matching TRBD1 (6 bases). This CDR3 contains 18 residues. Trimming stripped 5 bases from V and 7 bases from J, with 27 bases between. Germline V CDR1 and CDR2: MNHEY, SVGEGT. CDR3 residues: CASSRDFSGEVTDQPQHF. CDR3 DNA: TGTGCCAGCAGTCGCGACTTCTCAGGGGAAGTTACAGACCAGCCCCAGCATTTT.

The chain is built from TRBV4-3 and TRBJ2-7; TRBD2 aligns across 9 bases. V shed 4 bases and J 3 bases; nucleotides not matched to a gene: 7. Germline lookup yields CDR1 LGHNA and CDR2 YSLEER. The CDR3 is made up of 15 amino acids. CDR3 sequence reads: CASSREWREGYEQYF. DNA for the CDR3: TGCGCCAGCAGCCGAGAATGGCGGGAGGGCTACGAGCAGTACTTC.

This clone was found a few times. J is TRBJ2-7 and V is TRBV4-3; no clear D. The CDR3 is made up of 15 amino acids. Per the germline V gene, CDR1 is LGHNA and CDR2 is YSLEER. Trimming removed 3 bases at V and 2 bases at J, with 14 bases between. CDR3 residues: CASSQLQVGPYEQYF. The CDR3 DNA follows: TGCGCCAGCAGCCAGCTTCAGGTTGGTCCCTACGAGCAGTACTTC.

V and J are TRBV20-1 and TRBJ1-5; no firm D call. The V gene lost 3 bases and the J gene lost 3 bases, with 18 bases spanning the gap. The CDR3 runs to 16 residues. Per germline, CDR1 DFQATT and CDR2 SNEGSKA (reference sequence). The CDR3 region is CSASGVNAGNNQPQHF. CDR3 DNA: TGCAGTGCTAGTGGGGTGAATGCGGGGAACAATCAGCCCCAGCATTTT.

This chain joins TRBV9 and TRBJ2-7; 9 nucleotides align to TRBD1. V trimming: 2 bases; J trimming: 6 bases; junction bases outside the gene matches: 3. The CDR3 has 13 residues. Looked up from germline, CDR1 is SGDLS and CDR2 is YYNGEE. CDR3: CASSVGQGPEQYF. In DNA, the CDR3 is TGTGCCAGCAGCGTGGGACAGGGACCCGAGCAGTACTTC.

V is TRBV30 and J is TRBJ1-4; 11 nucleotides match TRBD1. V was clipped by 3 bases and J by 11 bases; unmatched bases: 5. The CDR3 runs 13 residues. In germline, CDR1 is GTSNPN, CDR2 SVGIG (reference sequence). In DNA form, the CDR3 reads TGTGCCTGGAGCGGACAGGGGGCGACCAAACTGTTTTTT. Translated, it gives CAWSGQGATKLFF. Full variable domain (outside the CDR3, taken from reference TRBV30 and TRBJ1-4): SQTIHQWPATLVQPVGSPLSLECTVEGTSNPNLYWYRQAAGRGLQLLFYSVGIGQISSEVPQNLSASRPQDRQFILSSKKLLLSDSGFYLCAWSGQGATKLFFGSGTQLSVL.

The rearrangement uses TRBV29-1 and TRBJ1-1; weak D call: TRBD1 (5 bases). Between the trimmed V and J ends, which lost 4 bases and 5 bases, there was a span of 14 bases. Looked up from germline, CDR1 is SQVTM and CDR2 is ANQGSEA. CDR3 length: 13 residues. The CDR3 here is CSVASGGRTEAFF. The CDR3 bases are TGCAGCGTTGCCTCGGGGGGTCGGACTGAAGCTTTCTTT.